The sequence of this T cell receptor (beta chain) was determined in a study of OX40 agonist ivuxolimab in advanced cancers. In the study overall: The costimulatory receptor OX40 (CD134) was targeted by ivuxolimab, a fully human IgG2 agonistic monoclonal antibody. The purpose of peripheral TCRbeta sequencing was to test whether ivuxolimab changed TCR sequence diversity and led to clonal T-cell expansion. Partial responses occurred in three dose-escalation patients, of whom one had hepatocellular carcinoma and two had cutaneous melanoma. Intravenous ivuxolimab was administered to patients every 2 weeks at six dose levels: 0.01, 0.1, 0.3, 1.5, 3 and 10 mg/kg. Prior anti-PD-1, anti-PD-L1 or anti-CTLA-4 therapy was permitted, and checkpoint inhibitors had been received by less than 45% of dose-escalation patients. Among the approximately 54 dose-escalation patients, about 19 had hepatocellular carcinoma, approximately 15 melanoma, 9 renal cell carcinoma and 9 head and neck cancer. The dose-escalation cohort was about 83% male with a mean age of approximately 60 years, ranging from roughly 23 to 80. The monotherapy dose-escalation portion (N of about 50 patients) of the phase I ivuxolimab trial is reported in the paper. General study outcomes and caveats: At doses of 0.1 to 3.0 mg/kg, clonal expansion of both CD4+ and CD8+ blood T cells was observed from baseline to week 6. Which antigens the clonally expanded peripheral T cells were specific for was not determined. On average, CD8+ T cells showed more expanded clones than CD4+ T cells after ivuxolimab. In the 0.1-3.0 mg/kg groups, partial responders had among the lowest normalized peripheral clonal expansion, particularly in CD8+ T cells. Low levels of normalized T-cell clonal expansion were also shown by some nonresponding patients.

Via the germline V gene (reference sequence), CDR1 is LNHDA and CDR2 SQIVND. The junction shows trimming of 7 bases on V and 3 bases on J, plus 12 bases between the germline ends. The CDR3 contains 13 residues, cysteine and phenylalanine counted. The CDR3 DNA has 39 bases and is translated from base 1. Patients with autoimmune disease history or receiving systemic immunosuppression were excluded from the trial. In every dose cohort, peripheral blood was drawn for TCR sequencing at baseline, cycle 4 day 1, and cycle 7 day 1. The samples were drawn from a first-in-human, open-label, multicenter phase I dose-escalation trial of ivuxolimab. Adults with locally advanced or metastatic melanoma, renal cell carcinoma, hepatocellular carcinoma or head and neck squamous cell carcinoma were enrolled in the trial. CD4+ and CD8+ T cells were sorted separately from peripheral blood before TCR sequencing. To note about this clone: Its target antigen remains unknown. One base away there is no much larger clone; base qualities are not given.

Genomic DNA was isolated from the sorted cells so that the TCRbeta CDR3 region could be sequenced. The immunoSEQ Assay was used for sequencing of TCRbeta CDR3 regions. The clones in this table, taken by TCRdb from immuneACCESS, are in-frame only. Not every clone is retained; where verified, under half of the shortfall comes from an unresolved V gene, and the cause of the rest is unknown. This sample gives 90,000 to 95,000 clones in total; approximately 89% of them show up just once. More than 4% of the sample goes to the ten largest clones. This chain is built from TRBV19 and TRBJ1-2, with TRBD1 perhaps the D gene, on 5 matching bases. The clonotype originates from an adult with an advanced solid tumor such as melanoma, head and neck, liver or kidney cancer. The sample consisted of CD4+ or CD8+ T cells sorted from blood, taken in a trial of the OX40 agonist ivuxolimab. The sequence in DNA is TGTGCCAGTACCCCAGGGTGGCACTATGGCTACACCTTC. Translated, it gives CASTPGWHYGYTF. Reference TRBV19 and TRBJ1-2 genes cover what lies past the CDR3, so the full variable domain is DGGITQSPKYLFRKEGQNVTLSCEQNLNHDAMYWYRQDPGQGLRLIYYSQIVNDFQKGDIAEGYSVSREKKESFPLTVTSAQKNPTAFYLCASTPGWHYGYTFGSGTRLTVV.